This TCR beta chain derives from a study of T cell responses to AZD1222 COVID-19 vaccine listed by TCRdb under 2021. General notes on the study: AZD1222 recipients whose second dose came at about 4 weeks and those whose second dose came at about 12 weeks were combined into one group, since spike-specific TCR depth and breadth did not differ between the two schedules. Trial participants were enrolled by age into 18-55, 56-69 and 70-plus year subgroups, with approximately 150, 30 and 60 TCR-sequenced participants respectively. TCR sequencing covered 230 to 250 trial participants: 200 to 210 given two doses of AZD1222 and about 26 given two doses of MenACWY control vaccine.

This specimen's time point label, per the study, means: baseline before first vaccination. The vaccinee samples were drawn from two UK trials, COV001 and COV002, one of which was a single-blind randomized controlled phase 2/3 trial testing AZD1222 (ChAdOx1 nCoV-19) in healthy adults. For TCRbeta chain sequencing, PBMC samples were collected from trial participants at day 0 and at day 28 after the second dose. The CDR3 regions of human TCRbeta chains were analyzed by immunosequencing. In the authors' own workflow: TCRs in the repertoires were matched against a reference library of SARS-CoV-2-specific TCRs that had been generated with the MIRA antigen-specificity platform. Breadth was defined as the fraction of unique TCRs that were SARS-CoV-2-associated, and depth was defined as the fraction of total T cells that were SARS-CoV-2-associated. Using the MIRA data, every spike-specific TCR was mapped to the spike region that the TCR reacted to and assigned to either a CD4 or a CD8 class. Log10-transformed breadth and depth values were compared by one-way ANOVA with Sidak's multiple comparisons tests. TCRdb holds this immuneACCESS table with in-frame rearrangements only. Some clones are missing; in checked studies, unresolved V genes explain under half, and the rest has no known cause. V, J and clone size derive from that table, while D and trimming were established from the DNA sequence. The sample table contains about 91,000 clones; only one count was recorded for more than 70% of them. Around 21% of the sample goes to the ten largest clones.

Study-wide findings and limitations: Most participants were white British and females outnumbered males, and the authors suggested that clonal diversity may have been underestimated. Conclusions about previously exposed vaccinees were limited because only 6 or 7 AZD1222 recipients were SARS-CoV-2 seropositive at baseline. Epitopes outside the regions mutated in the B.1.351 and B.1.1.7 variants were reportedly recognized by nearly half of the unique spike-specific TCRs. A significant rise in spike-specific TCR breadth and depth was observed after two AZD1222 doses relative to day 0 and relative to MenACWY recipients. CD4 TCRs associated with the vaccine covered the entire spike protein, and the dominant responses were in regions 160-218 and 743-854. Because no day 14 peak-response samples were available, repertoires were characterized only after the peak T cell response. In the small 56-69-year group, the increase in depth fell short of significance, most likely because of low power.

About this clone: Its antigen remains unidentified. No base qualities exist here, and no much larger clone lies one base off it.

Sequences were derived from peripheral blood, sampled on day 0 of AZD1222 vaccination. The TCR was taken from an adult in good health.

The bases read TGTGCCAGCAGCCTAGGGCCAAGGGCTAACACTGAAGCTTTCTTT. It encodes CASSLGPRANTEAFF. Recombination linked TRBV6-5 to TRBJ1-1, with the D gene uncertain. CDR1 and CDR2 are drawn from the germline V gene: MNHEY, SVGAGI. The CDR3 contains 15 residues, cysteine and phenylalanine counted. Left in the record is the CDR3 DNA by itself, 45 bases read in frame from the first base. V is pared back by 6 bases and J by 2 bases, with 16 bases lying between the germline termini.